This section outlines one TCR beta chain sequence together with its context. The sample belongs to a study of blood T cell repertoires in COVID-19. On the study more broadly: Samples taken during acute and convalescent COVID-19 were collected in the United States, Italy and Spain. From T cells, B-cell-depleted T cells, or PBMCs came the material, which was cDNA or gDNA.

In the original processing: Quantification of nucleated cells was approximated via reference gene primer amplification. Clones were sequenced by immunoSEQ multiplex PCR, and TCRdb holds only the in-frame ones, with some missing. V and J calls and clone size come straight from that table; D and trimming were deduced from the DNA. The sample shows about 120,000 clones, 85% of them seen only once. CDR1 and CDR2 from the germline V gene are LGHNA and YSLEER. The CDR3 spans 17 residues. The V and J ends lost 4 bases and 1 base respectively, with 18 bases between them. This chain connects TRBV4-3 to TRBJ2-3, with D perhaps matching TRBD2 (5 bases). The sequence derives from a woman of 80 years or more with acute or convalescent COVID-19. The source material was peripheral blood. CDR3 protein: CASSREFTSRGTDTQYF. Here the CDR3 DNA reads TGCGCCAGCAGCCGGGAATTTACTAGTCGCGGCACAGATACGCAGTATTTT.